Below are 3 T cell receptor beta chains sequenced from a single sample in a study of response to subunit inactivated influenza vaccine. TCRdb recomputed calls from the RT-PCR reads with MiXCR, one row per CDR3 protein. The table records 610,000 or so distinct CDR3 sequences, less than 15% of them present only once. The material sequenced was PBMCs from blood, taken 12 days after vaccination. The receptors were gathered from a man in his fifties who received an inactivated influenza vaccine.

V usage is TRBV5-1 and J usage is TRBJ2-2; D call uncertain. The CDR3 has 16 residues. The germline V and J ends were trimmed by 1 base and 1 base, with 11 bases remaining between them. In germline, CDR1 is SGHRS, CDR2 YFSETQ. As DNA, the CDR3 is TGCGCCAGCAGCTTGACCGAGAGCAGGAACACCGGGGAGCTGTTTTTT. Translating gives CASSLTESRNTGELFF.

J is TRBJ2-1 and V is TRBV7-9; D may be TRBD2 (6 bases). Germline CDR1 and CDR2: SEHNR and FQNEAQ (reference sequence). Trimming took 2 bases from V and 2 from J, leaving 10 bases between them. This CDR3 is built from 15 residues. The CDR3: CASSLKGGPYNEQFF. The CDR3 region has the DNA TGTGCCAGCAGCTTAAAGGGAGGCCCCTACAATGAGCAGTTCTTC.

The chain uses TRBV12-3 or TRBV12-4 and TRBJ1-5, with D perhaps matching TRBD1 (5 bases). The ends were cut back, 6 bases at V and 3 bases at J, with 15 bases in the middle. The CDR3 extends over 15 amino acids. The CDR3 region is CASSDLQGVNQPQHF. DNA for the CDR3: TGTGCCAGCAGCGACCTCCAGGGTGTCAATCAGCCCCAGCATTTT.